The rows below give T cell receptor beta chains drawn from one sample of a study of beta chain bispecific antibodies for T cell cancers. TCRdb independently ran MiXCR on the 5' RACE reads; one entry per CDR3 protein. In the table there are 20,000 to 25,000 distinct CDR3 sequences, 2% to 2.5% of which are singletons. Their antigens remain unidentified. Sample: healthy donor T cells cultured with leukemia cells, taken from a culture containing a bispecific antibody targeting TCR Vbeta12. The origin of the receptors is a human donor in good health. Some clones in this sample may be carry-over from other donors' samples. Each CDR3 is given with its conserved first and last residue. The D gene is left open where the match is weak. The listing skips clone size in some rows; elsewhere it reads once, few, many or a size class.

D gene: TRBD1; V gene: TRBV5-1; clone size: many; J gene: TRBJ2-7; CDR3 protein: CASSLGSGGDYEQYF; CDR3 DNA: TGCGCCAGCAGCTTGGGGTCAGGGGGCGACTACGAGCAGTACTTC
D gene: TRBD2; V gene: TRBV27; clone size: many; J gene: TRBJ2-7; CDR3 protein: CASSLLPAGGPNTYEQYF; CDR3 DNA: TGTGCCAGCAGTCTACTCCCAGCGGGGGGGCCGAACACCTACGAGCAGTACTTC
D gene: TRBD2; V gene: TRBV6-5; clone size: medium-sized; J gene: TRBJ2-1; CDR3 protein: CASSFAGGYNEQFF; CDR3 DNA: TGTGCCAGCAGCTTCGCGGGGGGGTACAATGAGCAGTTCTTC
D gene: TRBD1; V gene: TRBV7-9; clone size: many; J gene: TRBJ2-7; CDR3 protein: CASSLGTGYEQYF; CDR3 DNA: TGTGCCAGCAGCTTGGGGACAGGGTACGAGCAGTACTTC
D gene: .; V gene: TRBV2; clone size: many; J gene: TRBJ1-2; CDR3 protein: CASSERESPPSPSF; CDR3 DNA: TGTGCCAGCAGTGAGAGGGAATCCCCCCCCTCCCCTTCCTTC
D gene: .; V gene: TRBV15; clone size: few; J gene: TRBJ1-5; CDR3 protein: CATSSPTGSQPQHF; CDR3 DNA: TGTGCCACCAGCAGTCCTACGGGTAGTCAGCCCCAGCATTTT
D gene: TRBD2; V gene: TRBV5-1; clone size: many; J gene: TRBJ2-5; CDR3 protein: CASSLETGGETQYF; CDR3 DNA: TGCGCCAGCAGCTTGGAGACGGGAGGGGAGACCCAGTACTTC
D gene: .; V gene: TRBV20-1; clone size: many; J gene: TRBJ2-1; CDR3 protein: CSAAPEGGGNEQFF; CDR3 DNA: TGCAGTGCCGCACCCGAGGGGGGTGGTAATGAGCAGTTCTTC
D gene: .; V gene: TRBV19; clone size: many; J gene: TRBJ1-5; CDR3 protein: CASRLDSGISNQPQHF; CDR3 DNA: TGTGCCAGTCGCCTTGACTCGGGGATTAGCAATCAGCCCCAGCATTTT
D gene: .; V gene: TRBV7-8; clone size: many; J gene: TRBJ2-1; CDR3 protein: CASSLGGLTYNEQFF; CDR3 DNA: TGTGCCAGCAGCCTCGGGGGGCTTACCTACAATGAGCAGTTCTTC
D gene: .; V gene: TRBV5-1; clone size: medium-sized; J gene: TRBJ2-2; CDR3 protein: CASSFTGELFF; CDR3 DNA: TGCGCCAGCAGCTTCACCGGGGAGCTGTTTTTT
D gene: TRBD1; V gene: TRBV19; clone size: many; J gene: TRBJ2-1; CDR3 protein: CASRSGTGGYNEQFF; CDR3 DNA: TGTGCCAGTAGAAGCGGGACAGGGGGGTACAATGAGCAGTTCTTC
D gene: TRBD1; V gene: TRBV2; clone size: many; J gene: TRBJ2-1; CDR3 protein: CASIQGIGTYNEQFF; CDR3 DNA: TGTGCCAGCATACAGGGGATAGGAACCTACAATGAGCAGTTCTTC
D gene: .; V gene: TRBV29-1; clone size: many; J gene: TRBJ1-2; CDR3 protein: CSVELRNNYGYTF; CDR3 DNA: TGCAGCGTTGAGTTACGGAATAACTATGGCTACACCTTC
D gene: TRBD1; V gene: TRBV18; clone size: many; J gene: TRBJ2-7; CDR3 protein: CASSPPGQGASYEQYF; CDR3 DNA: TGTGCCAGCTCACCACCGGGACAGGGGGCCAGCTACGAGCAGTACTTC
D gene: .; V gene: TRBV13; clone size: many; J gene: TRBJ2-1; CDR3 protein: CASSLESAPGLDEQFF; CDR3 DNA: TGTGCCAGCAGCTTAGAGTCTGCACCCGGGTTGGATGAGCAGTTCTTC
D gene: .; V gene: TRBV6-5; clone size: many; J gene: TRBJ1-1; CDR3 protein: CASSREIDTEAFF; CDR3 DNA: TGTGCCAGCAGCCGGGAGATCGACACTGAAGCTTTCTTT
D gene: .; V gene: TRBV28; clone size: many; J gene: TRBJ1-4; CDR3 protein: CASLKGGHEKLFF; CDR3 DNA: TGTGCCTCCTTAAAGGGGGGCCATGAAAAACTGTTTTTT
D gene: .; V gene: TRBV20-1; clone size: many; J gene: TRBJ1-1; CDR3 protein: CSAREGTSENTEAFF; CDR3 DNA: TGCAGTGCTAGAGAAGGGACGTCAGAGAACACTGAAGCTTTCTTT
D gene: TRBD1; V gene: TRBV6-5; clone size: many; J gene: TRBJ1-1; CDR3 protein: CASRPGQGPTEAFF; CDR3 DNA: TGTGCCAGCAGACCCGGACAGGGCCCCACTGAAGCTTTCTTT
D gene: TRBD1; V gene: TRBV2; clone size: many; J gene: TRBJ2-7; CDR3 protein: CASSWGTGAYEQYF; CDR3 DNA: TGTGCCAGCAGTTGGGGGACAGGGGCCTACGAGCAGTACTTC
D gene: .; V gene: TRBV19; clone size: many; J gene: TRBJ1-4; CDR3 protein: CASSADPFGEKLFF; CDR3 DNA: TGTGCCAGTAGTGCCGACCCCTTTGGTGAAAAACTGTTTTTT
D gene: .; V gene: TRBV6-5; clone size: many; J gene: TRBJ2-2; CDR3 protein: CASRVPRRDTQNTGELFF; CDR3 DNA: TGTGCCAGCAGGGTCCCTAGACGGGACACACAGAACACCGGGGAGCTGTTTTTT
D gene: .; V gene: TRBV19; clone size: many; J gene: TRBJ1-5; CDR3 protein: CASRSAGRGEIQPQHF; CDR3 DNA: TGTGCCAGTAGGTCAGCCGGCAGGGGTGAGATTCAGCCCCAGCATTTT
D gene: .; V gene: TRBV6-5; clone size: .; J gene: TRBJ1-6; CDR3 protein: CASSYSTPGGYNSPLHF; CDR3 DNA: TGTGCCAGCAGTTACTCGACCCCGGGCGGCTATAATTCACCCCTCCACTTT
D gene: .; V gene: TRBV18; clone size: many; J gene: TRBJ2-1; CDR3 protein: CASSPPISYNEQFF; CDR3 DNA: TGTGCCAGCTCACCACCGATCAGCTACAATGAGCAGTTCTTC
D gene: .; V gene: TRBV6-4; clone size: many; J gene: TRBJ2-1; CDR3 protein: CASSDSAGGGMDEQFF; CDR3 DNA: TGTGCCAGCAGTGACTCGGCAGGTGGAGGTATGGATGAGCAGTTCTTC
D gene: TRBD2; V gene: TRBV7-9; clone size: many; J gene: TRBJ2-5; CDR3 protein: CASSLALSGGAYGETQYF; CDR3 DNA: TGTGCCAGCAGCTTAGCGCTGAGCGGGGGGGCTTATGGAGAGACCCAGTACTTC
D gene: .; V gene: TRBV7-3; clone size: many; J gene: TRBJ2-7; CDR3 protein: CASSEGQTYEQYF; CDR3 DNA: TGTGCCAGCAGCGAGGGGCAAACCTACGAGCAGTACTTC
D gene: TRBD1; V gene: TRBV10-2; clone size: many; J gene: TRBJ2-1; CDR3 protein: CASSERGQGFDEQFF; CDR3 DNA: TGCGCCAGCAGTGAGAGGGGGCAGGGTTTTGATGAGCAGTTCTTC
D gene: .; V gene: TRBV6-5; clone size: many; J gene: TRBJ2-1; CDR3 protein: CASREDAWITSYNEQFF; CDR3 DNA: TGTGCCAGCAGGGAAGACGCCTGGATAACTTCCTACAATGAGCAGTTCTTC
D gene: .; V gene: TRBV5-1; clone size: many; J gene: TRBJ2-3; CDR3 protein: CASSLVSPEDTQYF; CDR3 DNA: TGCGCCAGCAGCTTGGTATCTCCGGAAGATACGCAGTATTTT